The following is a TCR beta chain sequence with its context. The read ends 3 residues shy of where the CDR3 ends; the end is completed using the germline J gene. Genomic DNA, averaging approximately 1,200 ng per sample, yielded TCR beta CDR3 via immunoSEQ. This table comes from immunoSEQ multiplex PCR, and its TCRdb copy is limited to in-frame clones, with some not included. The sample spans roughly 30,000 clones; the ten largest clones claim about 7%. The data were taken from a study of T cells in women clearing cervical HPV infection. Study as a whole: Case blood was drawn a median 149 days after lesion detection.

Germline CDR1 and CDR2: MRHNA and SNTAGT. CDR3 size: 15 residues. This chain uses TRBV6-4 with TRBJ1-2; D is unresolved. The specimen was blood buffy coat. The TCR comes from a woman between 18 and 70 years old with a cervical HPV16 infection that either progressed to CIN3+ or cleared (not recorded which). CDR3 sequence reads: CASSAGSSTYNEYTF. The CDR3 DNA, read in part, is TGTGCCAGCAGTGCGGGGTCTAGTACCTACAATGAG.